The sequence of this T cell receptor (beta chain) was determined in a study of CD8 T cells in Susac syndrome. Germline CDR1 is SQVTM and CDR2 is ANQGSEA. There are 13 residues in the CDR3. V dropped 4 bases and J dropped 7; count of bases not matched to a gene: 0. Treatment-naive patients with stable or active relapsing-remitting disease were the multiple sclerosis controls. Reverse transcription of roughly 0.5 to 1 ug RNA was carried out with random hexamers. Amplification of TCR beta CDR3 spanned 54 Vbeta and 13 Jbeta via immunoSEQ multiplex PCR. TCRdb ran MiXCR on the immunoSEQ multiplex PCR reads and lists one entry per CDR3 protein. There are approximately 200,000 distinct CDR3 sequences in the sample; just under 95% occur only once, and about 0.08% lies in the top ten.

Sequencing used CD4+ T cells from PBMCs. This receptor was obtained from a human donor with multiple sclerosis. The V call is TRBV29-1, the J call TRBJ2-1; 14 bases agree with TRBD2. CDR3 nucleotides: TGCAGCGTTGGGACTAGCGGGGGGAATGAGCAGTTCTTC. Translation gives CSVGTSGGNEQFF.